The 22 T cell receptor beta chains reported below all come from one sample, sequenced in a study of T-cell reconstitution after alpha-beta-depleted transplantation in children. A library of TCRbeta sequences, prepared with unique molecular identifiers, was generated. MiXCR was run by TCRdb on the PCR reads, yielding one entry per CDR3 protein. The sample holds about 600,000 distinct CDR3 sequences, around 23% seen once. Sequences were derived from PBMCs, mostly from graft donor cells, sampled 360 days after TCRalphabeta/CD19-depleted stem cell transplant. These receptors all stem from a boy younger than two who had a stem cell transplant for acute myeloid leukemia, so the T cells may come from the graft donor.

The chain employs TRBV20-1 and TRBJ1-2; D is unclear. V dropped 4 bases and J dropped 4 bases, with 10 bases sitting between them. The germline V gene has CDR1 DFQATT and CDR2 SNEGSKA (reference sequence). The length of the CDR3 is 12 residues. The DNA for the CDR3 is TGCAGTGCTACAGGATTCCTCTATGGCTACACCTTC. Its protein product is CSATGFLYGYTF.

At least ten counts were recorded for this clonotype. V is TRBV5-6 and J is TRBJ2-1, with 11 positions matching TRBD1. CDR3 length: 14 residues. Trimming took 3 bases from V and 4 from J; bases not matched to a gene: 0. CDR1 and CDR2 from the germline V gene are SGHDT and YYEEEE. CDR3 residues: CASSWDRGYNEQFF. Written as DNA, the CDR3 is TGTGCCAGCAGCTGGGACAGGGGGTACAATGAGCAGTTCTTC.

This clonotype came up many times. The CDR3 nucleotides read TGTGCCAGCAGTTACAGGGTTTCGTGGAACACCGGGGAGCTGTTTTTT. It encodes CASSYRVSWNTGELFF. The chain has TRBV12-3 or TRBV12-4 and TRBJ2-2, with D possibly matching TRBD1 (6 bases). The CDR3 contains 16 residues. V dropped 4 bases and J dropped 1 base, with 13 bases sitting between them.

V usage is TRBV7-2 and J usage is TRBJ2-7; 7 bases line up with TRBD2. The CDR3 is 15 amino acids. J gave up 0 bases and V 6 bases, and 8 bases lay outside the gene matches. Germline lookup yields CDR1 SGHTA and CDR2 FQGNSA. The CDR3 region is CASRAVGGYSYEQYF. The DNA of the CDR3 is TGTGCCAGCAGGGCAGTGGGGGGGTACTCCTACGAGCAGTACTTC.

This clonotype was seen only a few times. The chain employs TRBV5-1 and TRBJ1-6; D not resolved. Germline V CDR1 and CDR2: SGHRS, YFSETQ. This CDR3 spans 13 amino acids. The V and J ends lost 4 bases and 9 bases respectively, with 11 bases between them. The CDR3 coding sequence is TGCGCCAGCAGCGGCGGGGTTCCTTCACCCCTCCACTTT. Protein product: CASSGGVPSPLHF.

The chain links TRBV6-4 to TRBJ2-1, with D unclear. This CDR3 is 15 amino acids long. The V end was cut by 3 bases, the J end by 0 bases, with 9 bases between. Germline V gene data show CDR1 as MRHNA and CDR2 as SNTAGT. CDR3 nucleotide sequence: TGTGCCAGCAGTGAGCGGATGAGCTCCTACAATGAGCAGTTCTTC. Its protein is CASSERMSSYNEQFF.

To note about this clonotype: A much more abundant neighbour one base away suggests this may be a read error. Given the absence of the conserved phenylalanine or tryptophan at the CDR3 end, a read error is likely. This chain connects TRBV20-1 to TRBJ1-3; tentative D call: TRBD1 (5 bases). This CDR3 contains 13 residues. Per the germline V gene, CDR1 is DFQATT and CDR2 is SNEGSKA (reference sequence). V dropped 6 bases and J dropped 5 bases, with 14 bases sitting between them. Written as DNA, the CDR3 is TGCAGTGCCCGTACAGGTCCTAGAAACACCATATATATT. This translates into CSARTGPRNTIYI.

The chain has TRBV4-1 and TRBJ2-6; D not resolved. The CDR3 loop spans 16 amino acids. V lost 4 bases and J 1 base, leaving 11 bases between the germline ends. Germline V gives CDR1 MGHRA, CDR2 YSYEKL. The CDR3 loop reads CASSRIGGSGANVLTF. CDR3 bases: TGCGCCAGCAGCCGAATAGGTGGGTCTGGGGCCAACGTCCTGACTTTC.

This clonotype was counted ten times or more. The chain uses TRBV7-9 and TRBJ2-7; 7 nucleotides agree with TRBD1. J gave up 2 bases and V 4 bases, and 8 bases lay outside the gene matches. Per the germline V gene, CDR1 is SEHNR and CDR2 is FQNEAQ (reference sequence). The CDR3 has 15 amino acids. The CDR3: CASSSPDRAPYEQYF. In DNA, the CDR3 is TGTGCCAGCAGCTCTCCTGACAGGGCCCCCTACGAGCAGTACTTC.

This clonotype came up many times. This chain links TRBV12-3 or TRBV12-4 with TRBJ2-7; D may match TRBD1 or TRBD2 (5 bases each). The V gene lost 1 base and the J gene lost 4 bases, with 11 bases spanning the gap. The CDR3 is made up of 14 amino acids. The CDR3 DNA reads TGTGCCAGCAGTTTAGGAGGGACGCGTTACGAGCAGTACTTC. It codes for CASSLGGTRYEQYF.

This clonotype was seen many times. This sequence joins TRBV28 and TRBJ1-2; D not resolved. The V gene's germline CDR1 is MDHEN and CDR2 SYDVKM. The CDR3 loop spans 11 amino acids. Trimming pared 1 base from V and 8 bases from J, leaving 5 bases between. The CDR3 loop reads CASSLSKGYTF. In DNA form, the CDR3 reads TGTGCCAGCAGTTTATCGAAGGGCTACACCTTC.

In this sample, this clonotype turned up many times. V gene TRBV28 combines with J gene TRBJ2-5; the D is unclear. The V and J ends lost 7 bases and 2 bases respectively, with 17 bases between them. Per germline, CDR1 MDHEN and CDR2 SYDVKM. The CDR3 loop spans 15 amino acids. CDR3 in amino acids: CASTPVRVWQETQYF. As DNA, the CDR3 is TGTGCCAGCACTCCAGTGCGAGTGTGGCAAGAGACCCAGTACTTC. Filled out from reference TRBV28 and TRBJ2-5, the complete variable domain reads DVKVTQSSRYLVKRTGEKVFLECVQDMDHENMFWYRQDPGLGLRLIYFSYDVKMKEKGDIPEGYSVSREKKERFSLILESASTNQTSMYLCASTPVRVWQETQYFGPGTRLLVL.

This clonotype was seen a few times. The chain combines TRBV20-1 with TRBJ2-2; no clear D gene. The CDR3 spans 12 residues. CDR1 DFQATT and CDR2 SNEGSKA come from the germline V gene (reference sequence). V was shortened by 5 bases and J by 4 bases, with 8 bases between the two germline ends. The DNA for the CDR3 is TGCAGTGCTCCCGTCCTCACCGGGGAGCTGTTTTTT. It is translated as CSAPVLTGELFF.

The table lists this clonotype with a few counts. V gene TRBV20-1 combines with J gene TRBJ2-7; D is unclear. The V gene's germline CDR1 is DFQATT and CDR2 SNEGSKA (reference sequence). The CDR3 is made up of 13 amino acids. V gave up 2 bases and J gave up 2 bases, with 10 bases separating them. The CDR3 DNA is TGCAGTGCTAGACGTCAGCAAACCTACGAGCAGTACTTC. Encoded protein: CSARRQQTYEQYF.

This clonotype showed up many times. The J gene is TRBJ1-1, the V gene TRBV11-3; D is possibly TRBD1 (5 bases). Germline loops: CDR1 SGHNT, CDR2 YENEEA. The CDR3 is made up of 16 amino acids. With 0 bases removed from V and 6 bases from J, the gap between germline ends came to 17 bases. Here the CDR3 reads CASSLDRGAGLPEAFF. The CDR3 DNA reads TGTGCCAGCAGCTTAGATCGAGGGGCAGGGCTGCCTGAAGCTTTCTTT.

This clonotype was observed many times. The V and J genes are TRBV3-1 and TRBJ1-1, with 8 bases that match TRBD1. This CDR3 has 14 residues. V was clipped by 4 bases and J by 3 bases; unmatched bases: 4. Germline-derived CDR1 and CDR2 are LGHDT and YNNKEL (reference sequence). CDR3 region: CASSPEDRDTEAFF. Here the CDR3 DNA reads TGTGCCAGCAGCCCCGAGGACAGGGACACTGAAGCTTTCTTT.

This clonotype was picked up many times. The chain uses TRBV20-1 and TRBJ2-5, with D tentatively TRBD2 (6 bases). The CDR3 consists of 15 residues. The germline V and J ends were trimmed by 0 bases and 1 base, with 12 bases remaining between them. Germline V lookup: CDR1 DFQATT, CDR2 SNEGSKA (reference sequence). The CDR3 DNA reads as TGCAGTGCTAGAGAGCGCCGGGGGACCCAAGAGACCCAGTACTTC. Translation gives CSARERRGTQETQYF.

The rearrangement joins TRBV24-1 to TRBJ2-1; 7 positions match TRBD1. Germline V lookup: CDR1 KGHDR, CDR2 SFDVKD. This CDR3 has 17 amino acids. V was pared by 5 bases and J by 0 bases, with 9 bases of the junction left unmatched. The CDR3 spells CATSGQGLTSSYNEQFF. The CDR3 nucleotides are TGTGCCACCAGTGGACAGGGCCTTACGAGCTCCTACAATGAGCAGTTCTTC.

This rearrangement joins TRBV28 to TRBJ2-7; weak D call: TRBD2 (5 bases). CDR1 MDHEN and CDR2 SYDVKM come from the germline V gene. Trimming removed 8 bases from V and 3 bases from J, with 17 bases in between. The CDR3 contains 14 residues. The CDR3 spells CASAPREPFYEQYV. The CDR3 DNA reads TGTGCCAGCGCCCCCCGGGAACCGTTCTACGAGCAGTACGTC.

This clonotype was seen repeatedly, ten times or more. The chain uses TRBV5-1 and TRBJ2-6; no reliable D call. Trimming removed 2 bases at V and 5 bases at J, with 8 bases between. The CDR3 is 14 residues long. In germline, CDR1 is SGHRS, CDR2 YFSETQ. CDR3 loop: CASSLEFRANVLTF. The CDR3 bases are TGCGCCAGCAGCTTAGAGTTCAGGGCCAACGTCCTGACTTTC.

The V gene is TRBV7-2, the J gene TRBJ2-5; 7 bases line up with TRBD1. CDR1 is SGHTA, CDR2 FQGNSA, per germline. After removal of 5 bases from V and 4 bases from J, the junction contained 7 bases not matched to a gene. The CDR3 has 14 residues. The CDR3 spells CASSAPQGPETQYF. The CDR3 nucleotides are TGTGCCAGCAGCGCACCACAGGGGCCAGAGACCCAGTACTTC.

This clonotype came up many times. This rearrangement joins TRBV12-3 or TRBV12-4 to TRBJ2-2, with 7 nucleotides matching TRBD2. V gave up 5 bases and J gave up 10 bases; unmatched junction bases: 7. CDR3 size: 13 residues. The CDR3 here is CASSRSGEAELFF. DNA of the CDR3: TGTGCCAGCAGTCGGAGCGGGGAAGCGGAGCTGTTTTTT.